This TCR beta chain came from a study of metastatic and nonmetastatic thyroid tumors. Across the whole study: Repertoires were compared across blood and tumor or nodule tissue from malignant and benign thyroid patients. Points from the study as a whole: Patients with malignant thyroid tumors reportedly had significantly higher TCR beta diversity than those with benign nodules, in blood and tumor.

This clone was picked up many times. What it recognizes is unknown. A junction boundary mismatches the germline segment, possibly from a read error. All patients were treatment-naive before thyroid surgery. Under the authors' procedure: A classifier for distant metastasis in papillary thyroid cancer was constructed using CDR3 differences observed across clinicopathological groups. MiXCR re-clonotyped the PCR reads for TCRdb. The V and J calls follow TCRdb's processing rather than the paper's. The sample lists about 40,000 clones; roughly 17% were seen once. Germline-derived CDR1 and CDR2 are MGHRA and YSYEKL. There are 16 residues in the CDR3.

The sample was tumor tissue. The rearrangement links TRBV4-1 to TRBJ2-7; 7 nucleotides match TRBD2. The TCR comes from a female donor with papillary thyroid cancer or a benign thyroid nodule (not recorded which). Some clones in this sample may be carry-over from other donors' samples. CDR3 in amino acids: CASSQDQAGVDSERYF. For the CDR3, the DNA is TGCGCCAGCAGCCAAGATCAGGCGGGAGTAGATTCCGAGCGGTACTTC.